This is a list of T cell receptor beta chains from one sample in a study of blood T cell repertoires in COVID-19. Generated by immunoSEQ multiplex PCR, the TCRdb table keeps only in-frame clones and is missing some. The sample gives some 87,000 clones, 78% of which show up once; about a sixth is in the top ten. Input material: peripheral blood. These receptors all stem from a human donor in a cohort sampled during active COVID-19. The CDR3 runs from the conserved cysteine through the conserved F or W. The order of the fields is clone size, V gene, D gene, CDR3 length, J gene, CDR3 DNA, CDR3 protein. A D gene is named only where the DNA matches it firmly. The size entry is marked missing in some rows and otherwise reads once, few, many or a size class.

NA	TRBV10-3	NA	18	TRBJ2-5	TGTGCCATCAGTGAGTCGATTGGGTGGCAGGGTACTCAAGAGACCCAGTACTTC	CAISESIGWQGTQETQYF
NA	TRBV7-2	TRBD2	16	TRBJ2-7	TGTGCCAGCAGTTGGTCCGGACTAGCGGGCGCCTACGAGCAGTACTTC	CASSWSGLAGAYEQYF
NA	TRBV6-2/TRBV6-3	NA	17	TRBJ1-1	TGTGCCAGCAGTAACCCCCTGACAGAAAAGATGAACACTGAAGCTTTCTTT	CASSNPLTEKMNTEAFF
NA	TRBV5-1	NA	18	TRBJ1-3	TGCGCCAGCAGCTTGGCGGCGGGCCACCTTACCTCTGGAAACACCATATATTTT	CASSLAAGHLTSGNTIYF
few	TRBV10-1	TRBD1	14	TRBJ1-5	TGCGCCAGCAGCTCCGGGACAGTCAATCAGCCCCAGCATTTT	CASSSGTVNQPQHF
NA	TRBV2	NA	13	TRBJ1-5	TGTGCCAGCAGGCCAAGCCTAAGTCAGCCCCAGCATTTT	CASRPSLSQPQHF
NA	TRBV19	TRBD1	15	TRBJ2-5	TGTGCCAGTAGAAACGGACAGGGGCAACAAGAGACCCAGTACTTC	CASRNGQGQQETQYF
NA	TRBV5-6	NA	16	TRBJ1-1	TGTGCCAGCAGCCCGACGGTGGGGTGGGGAGTCACTGAAGCTTTCTTT	CASSPTVGWGVTEAFF
NA	TRBV6-5	NA	13	TRBJ2-5	TGTGCCAGCAGTTACTCAGGGGGAGAGACCCAGTACTTC	CASSYSGGETQYF
NA	TRBV15	TRBD1	15	TRBJ2-1	TGTGCCACCAGCAGAGAGGGGACAGGGCACAATGAGCAGTTCTTC	CATSREGTGHNEQFF
NA	TRBV2	TRBD2	16	TRBJ2-1	TGTGCCAGCAGTAATTTGGGACTAGACTCCTACAATGAGCAGTTCTTC	CASSNLGLDSYNEQFF
NA	TRBV18	NA	14	TRBJ2-7	TGTGCCAGCTCACCGCGGGGGCGCCCCTACGAGCAGTACTTC	CASSPRGRPYEQYF
once	TRBV19	TRBD1	15	TRBJ2-1	TGTGCCAGTAGACCACAGGGGTCGACCTACAATGAGCAGTTCTTC	CASRPQGSTYNEQFF
NA	TRBV5-8	TRBD1	13	TRBJ2-7	TGTGCCAGCAGCTTGGGACAGGGGTGGGAGCAGTACTTC	CASSLGQGWEQYF
few	TRBV9	TRBD2	19	TRBJ2-2	TGTGCCAGCAGCCCCATCCTTCTAGCGGGCGGGGTCTTCACCGGGGAGCTGTTTTTT	CASSPILLAGGVFTGELFF
NA	TRBV3-1/TRBV3-2	TRBD2	15	TRBJ2-1	TGTGCCAGCAGCCAAACTAGCGGTACCTACAATGAGCAGTTCTTC	CASSQTSGTYNEQFF